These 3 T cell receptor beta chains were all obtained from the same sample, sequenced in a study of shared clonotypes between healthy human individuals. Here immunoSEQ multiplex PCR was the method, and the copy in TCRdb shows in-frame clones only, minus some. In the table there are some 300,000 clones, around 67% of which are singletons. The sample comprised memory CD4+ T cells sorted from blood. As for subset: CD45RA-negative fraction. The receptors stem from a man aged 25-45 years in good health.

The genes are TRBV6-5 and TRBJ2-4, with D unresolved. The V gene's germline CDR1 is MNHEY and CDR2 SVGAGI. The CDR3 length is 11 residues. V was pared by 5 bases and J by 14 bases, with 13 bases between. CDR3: CASSHGPSKYF. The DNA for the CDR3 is TGTGCCAGCAGTCACGGACCTTCAAAGTACTTC.

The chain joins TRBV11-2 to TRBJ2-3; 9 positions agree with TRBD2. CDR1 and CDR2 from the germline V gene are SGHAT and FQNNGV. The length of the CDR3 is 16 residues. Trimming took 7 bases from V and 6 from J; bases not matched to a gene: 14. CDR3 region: CASTTLGASGIDTQYF. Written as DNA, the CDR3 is TGTGCCAGCACAACGCTTGGGGCTAGCGGGATTGATACGCAGTATTTT. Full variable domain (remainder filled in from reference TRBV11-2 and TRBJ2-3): EAGVAQSPRYKIIEKRQSVAFWCNPISGHATLYWYQQILGQGPKLLIQFQNNGVVDDSQLPKDRFSAERLKGVDSTLKIQPAKLEDSAVYLCASTTLGASGIDTQYFGPGTRLTVL.

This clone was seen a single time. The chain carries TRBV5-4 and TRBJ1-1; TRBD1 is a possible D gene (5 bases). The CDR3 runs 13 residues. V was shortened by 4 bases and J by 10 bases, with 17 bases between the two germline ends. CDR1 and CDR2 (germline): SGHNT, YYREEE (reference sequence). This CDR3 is CASSVGGTVGAFF. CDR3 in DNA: TGTGCCAGCAGCGTGGGGGGTACTGTAGGAGCTTTCTTT.